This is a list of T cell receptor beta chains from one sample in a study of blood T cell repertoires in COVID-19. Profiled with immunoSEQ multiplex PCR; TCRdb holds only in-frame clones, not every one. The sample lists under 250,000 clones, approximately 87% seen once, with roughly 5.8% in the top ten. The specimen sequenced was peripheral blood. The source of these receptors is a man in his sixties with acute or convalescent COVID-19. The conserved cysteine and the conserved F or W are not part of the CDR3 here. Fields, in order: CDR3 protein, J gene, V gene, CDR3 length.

cdr3_aa: ASSLEYGGTEAF; j_call: TRBJ1-1; v_call: TRBV7-8; cdr3_length: 12
cdr3_aa: ASSLAGGPYEQY; j_call: TRBJ2-7; v_call: TRBV28; cdr3_length: 12
cdr3_aa: ASSPMGGPDNSPLH; j_call: TRBJ1-6; v_call: TRBV19; cdr3_length: 14
cdr3_aa: AWSAGQGRNTIY; j_call: TRBJ1-3; v_call: TRBV30; cdr3_length: 12
cdr3_aa: ASSNPDRSTDTQY; j_call: TRBJ2-3; v_call: TRBV3-1/TRBV3-2; cdr3_length: 13
cdr3_aa: ASSPRTGTNEKLF; j_call: TRBJ1-4; v_call: TRBV11-1; cdr3_length: 13
cdr3_aa: AIGEQPQH; j_call: TRBJ1-5; v_call: TRBV10-3; cdr3_length: 8
cdr3_aa: AIFHRRYNEQF; j_call: TRBJ2-1; v_call: TRBV28; cdr3_length: 11
cdr3_aa: ASSAERGARNSPLH; j_call: TRBJ1-6; v_call: TRBV9; cdr3_length: 14
cdr3_aa: ASSWTGSYGYT; j_call: TRBJ1-2; v_call: TRBV14; cdr3_length: 11
cdr3_aa: ATSKGSSYLETQY; j_call: TRBJ2-5; v_call: TRBV15; cdr3_length: 13
cdr3_aa: ASSLDLFTGELF; j_call: TRBJ2-2; v_call: TRBV7-8; cdr3_length: 12
cdr3_aa: ASSPGDGEAF; j_call: TRBJ1-1; v_call: TRBV7-9; cdr3_length: 10
cdr3_aa: ASSTGGSSYGYT; j_call: TRBJ1-2; v_call: TRBV19; cdr3_length: 12
cdr3_aa: ASSSRDSLAGTEAF; j_call: TRBJ1-1; v_call: TRBV19; cdr3_length: 14
cdr3_aa: ASSFAGTGVGELF; j_call: TRBJ2-2; v_call: TRBV9; cdr3_length: 13
cdr3_aa: ASSFGGLALYNEQF; j_call: TRBJ2-1; v_call: TRBV27; cdr3_length: 14
cdr3_aa: ASSSGSPLH; j_call: TRBJ1-6; v_call: TRBV6-2/TRBV6-3; cdr3_length: 9
cdr3_aa: ASSFSSGRPYNEQF; j_call: TRBJ2-1; v_call: TRBV9; cdr3_length: 14
cdr3_aa: ASSVSYDEQF; j_call: TRBJ2-1; v_call: TRBV9; cdr3_length: 10
cdr3_aa: ASSPPTSFYEQY; j_call: TRBJ2-7; v_call: TRBV5-4; cdr3_length: 12
cdr3_aa: ASRIQGAGSYGYT; j_call: TRBJ1-2; v_call: TRBV28; cdr3_length: 13
cdr3_aa: ASSLFLAPYEQY; j_call: TRBJ2-7; v_call: TRBV7-3; cdr3_length: 12
cdr3_aa: ASRPGGGGNQPQH; j_call: TRBJ1-5; v_call: TRBV28; cdr3_length: 13
cdr3_aa: ASSSSNTGELF; j_call: TRBJ2-2; v_call: TRBV7-3; cdr3_length: 11
cdr3_aa: ASSYSTGFNEKLF; j_call: TRBJ1-4; v_call: TRBV6-2/TRBV6-3; cdr3_length: 13
cdr3_aa: ASSSRTGTGESGELF; j_call: TRBJ2-2; v_call: TRBV5-1; cdr3_length: 15
cdr3_aa: ASSFRGGGINEKLF; j_call: TRBJ1-4; v_call: TRBV6-6; cdr3_length: 14
cdr3_aa: ASSPGDLNYGYT; j_call: TRBJ1-2; v_call: TRBV18; cdr3_length: 12
cdr3_aa: ASSSGTGLSPLH; j_call: TRBJ1-6; v_call: TRBV6-2/TRBV6-3; cdr3_length: 12
cdr3_aa: ASSLYQGISGNTIY; j_call: TRBJ1-3; v_call: TRBV5-4; cdr3_length: 14
cdr3_aa: ASSPVAGQVSNQPQH; j_call: TRBJ1-5; v_call: TRBV28; cdr3_length: 15
cdr3_aa: ASSEATPSGRGGELF; j_call: TRBJ2-2; v_call: TRBV6-1; cdr3_length: 15
cdr3_aa: ASTRGGAGANVLT; j_call: TRBJ2-6; v_call: TRBV2; cdr3_length: 13
cdr3_aa: ASSFAPGLAGGMNEQF; j_call: TRBJ2-1; v_call: TRBV12-1; cdr3_length: 16
cdr3_aa: ASSPQGRNYGYT; j_call: TRBJ1-2; v_call: TRBV4-3; cdr3_length: 12
cdr3_aa: ASSLAGGRANTGELF; j_call: TRBJ2-2; v_call: TRBV5-1; cdr3_length: 15
cdr3_aa: ATSYPGLAGVQETQY; j_call: TRBJ2-5; v_call: TRBV24-1; cdr3_length: 15
cdr3_aa: ASLPTGDNEQF; j_call: TRBJ2-1; v_call: TRBV19; cdr3_length: 11
cdr3_aa: ASSLEQHSPLH; j_call: TRBJ1-6; v_call: TRBV7-9; cdr3_length: 11
cdr3_aa: ASSEGFEDRNMSGSPLH; j_call: TRBJ1-6; v_call: TRBV10-1; cdr3_length: 17
cdr3_aa: ASRSGTGGAKGYGYT; j_call: TRBJ1-2; v_call: TRBV19; cdr3_length: 15
cdr3_aa: ASSLGQASYNEQF; j_call: TRBJ2-1; v_call: TRBV7-3; cdr3_length: 13
cdr3_aa: ASSLGLAGYNEQF; j_call: TRBJ2-1; v_call: TRBV7-3; cdr3_length: 13
cdr3_aa: ASSDPPTGNQPQH; j_call: TRBJ1-5; v_call: TRBV2; cdr3_length: 13
cdr3_aa: ASSQNTGLAGVRGVAKNIQY; j_call: TRBJ2-4; v_call: TRBV4-2; cdr3_length: 20
cdr3_aa: ASNRGGANTGELF; j_call: TRBJ2-2; v_call: TRBV6-5; cdr3_length: 13
cdr3_aa: ASSQLLGETQY; j_call: TRBJ2-5; v_call: TRBV2; cdr3_length: 11
cdr3_aa: ASSLYTGVEQY; j_call: TRBJ2-7; v_call: TRBV27; cdr3_length: 11
cdr3_aa: SARRDIQAF; j_call: TRBJ1-1; v_call: TRBV20-1; cdr3_length: 9
cdr3_aa: ASSQRSTNTEAF; j_call: TRBJ1-1; v_call: TRBV6-5; cdr3_length: 12
cdr3_aa: ASSKSRDSQETQY; j_call: TRBJ2-5; v_call: TRBV14; cdr3_length: 13
cdr3_aa: ASSMGQAAYEQY; j_call: TRBJ2-7; v_call: TRBV28; cdr3_length: 12
cdr3_aa: SVVLAGGTDTQY; j_call: TRBJ2-3; v_call: TRBV29-1; cdr3_length: 12